The clone carrying this T cell receptor beta chain was seen at least ten times. This specimen belongs to a study of CD8+CD57+ T cells in acquired aplastic anemia. Only patients with CD8+CD57+ cell expansion on flow cytometry were chosen for sequencing. CDR1 SGHRS and CDR2 YFSETQ come from the germline V gene. The CDR3 sequence is 16 residues long. After removal of 0 bases from V and 7 bases from J, the junction contained 8 bases not matched to a gene. Investigators profiled TCR beta VDJ and CDR3 from genomic DNA template. One entry per CDR3 protein results from TCRdb running MiXCR on the reads. Among over 150,000 distinct CDR3 sequences listed, roughly 65% were seen once.

Sequenced input: sorted CD4+, CD8+, or CD8+CD57+ T cells (not recorded which) from PBMCs. The receptor was derived from a human donor with aplastic anemia. This chain uses TRBV5-1 with TRBJ1-4; TRBD1 matches at 8 bases. The CDR3 bases are TGCGCCAGCAGCTTGGCCATCCGGACAGGGACTGAAAAACTGTTTTTT. Protein sequence: CASSLAIRTGTEKLFF.